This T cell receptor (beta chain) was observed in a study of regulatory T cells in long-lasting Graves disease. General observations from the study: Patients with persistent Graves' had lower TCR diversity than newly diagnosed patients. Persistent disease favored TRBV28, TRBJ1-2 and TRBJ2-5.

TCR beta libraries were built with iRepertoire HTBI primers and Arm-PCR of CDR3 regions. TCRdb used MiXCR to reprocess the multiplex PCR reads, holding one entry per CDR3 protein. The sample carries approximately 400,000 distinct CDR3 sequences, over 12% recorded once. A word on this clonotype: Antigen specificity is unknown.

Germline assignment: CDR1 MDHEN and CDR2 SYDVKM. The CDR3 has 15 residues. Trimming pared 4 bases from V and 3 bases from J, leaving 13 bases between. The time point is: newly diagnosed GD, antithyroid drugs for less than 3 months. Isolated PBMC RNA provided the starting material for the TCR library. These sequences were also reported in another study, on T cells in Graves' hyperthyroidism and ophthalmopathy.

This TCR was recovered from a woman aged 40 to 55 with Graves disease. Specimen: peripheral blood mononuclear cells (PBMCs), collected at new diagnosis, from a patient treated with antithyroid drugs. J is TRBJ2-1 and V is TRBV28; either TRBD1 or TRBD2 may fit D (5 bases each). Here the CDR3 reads CASSSASGGYNEQFF. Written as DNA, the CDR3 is TGTGCCAGCAGTTCGGCAAGTGGGGGCTACAATGAGCAGTTCTTC.